This TCR beta chain was observed in a study of blood T cell repertoires in COVID-19. Trimming took 1 base from V and 3 from J, leaving 19 bases between them. This CDR3 region has 17 residues. Germline CDR1 is LGHDT and CDR2 is YNNKEL (reference sequence). In the original processing: Amplified reference gene primers provided the basis for estimating nucleated cell counts. Data came from immunoSEQ multiplex PCR; TCRdb stores just in-frame clones and leaves some out. V and J calls and clone size follow that table, whereas D and trimming were derived from the DNA. The sample records tens of thousands of clones, roughly 88% being singletons.

This TCR derives from a human donor in a cohort sampled during active COVID-19. The sequenced sample consisted of peripheral blood. The genes are TRBV3-1 (or the pseudogene TRBV3-2) and TRBJ2-7, with a weak D call TRBD1 (5 bases). The CDR3 sequence is CASSQATGPLVGYEQYF. The CDR3 coding sequence is TGTGCCAGCAGCCAAGCAACAGGCCCTTTGGTTGGCTACGAGCAGTACTTC.